These 28 T cell receptor beta chains came from one sample sequenced in a study of T-cell reconstitution after alpha-beta-depleted transplantation in children. Preparation of the TCRbeta library was carried out with unique molecular identifiers. TCRdb recomputed calls from the PCR reads with MiXCR, one row per CDR3 protein. The sample has a few hundred thousand distinct CDR3 sequences; about 11% are singletons. Sample: PBMCs, taken before TCRalphabeta/CD19-depleted stem cell transplant. The source of these receptors is a child younger than two with acute myeloid leukemia, due to receive a stem cell transplant.

This clonotype came up many times. The chain combines TRBV3-1 with TRBJ1-2, with D tentatively TRBD1 (6 bases). The CDR3 spans 13 residues. V lost 3 bases and J lost 8, with 13 bases in between. Germline loops: CDR1 LGHDT, CDR2 YNNKEL (reference sequence). CDR3 sequence: CASSHFRGGGYTF. CDR3 DNA: TGTGCCAGCAGCCACTTCAGGGGAGGCGGCTACACCTTC.

This clonotype was seen at least ten times. The chain recombines TRBV5-1 with TRBJ2-2, with D unresolved. The CDR3 has 14 amino acids. Germline V gene lookup returns CDR1 SGHRS and CDR2 YFSETQ. With 0 bases removed from V and 5 bases from J, the gap between germline ends came to 8 bases. In DNA form, the CDR3 reads TGCGCCAGCAGCTTGGGTATATCAACCGGGGAGCTGTTTTTT. Protein sequence: CASSLGISTGELFF.

This clonotype has ten or more counts. The chain recombines TRBV18 with TRBJ2-7; D is perhaps TRBD2 (6 bases). The germline gives CDR1 KGHSH, CDR2 LQKENI. This CDR3 contains 13 residues. V gave up 0 bases and J gave up 7 bases, with 10 bases separating them. The chain's CDR3 is CASSPPAGGEQYF. CDR3 sequence (DNA): TGTGCCAGCTCACCACCGGCCGGGGGAGAGCAGTACTTC. Filled out from reference TRBV18 and TRBJ2-7, the complete variable domain reads NAGVMQNPRHLVRRRGQEARLRCSPMKGHSHVYWYRQLPEEGLKFMVYLQKENIIDESGMPKERFSAEFPKEGPSILRIQQVVRGDSAAYFCASSPPAGGEQYFGPGTRLTVT.

At least ten counts were recorded for this clonotype. The chain links TRBV7-2 to TRBJ2-5; TRBD2 aligns across 7 bases. V gave up 5 bases and J gave up 3 bases; unmatched junction bases: 9. The CDR3 is 15 residues long. CDR1 SGHTA and CDR2 FQGNSA come from the germline V gene. The CDR3 loop is CASSQMGLHKETQYF. As DNA, the CDR3 is TGTGCCAGCAGCCAAATGGGACTACACAAAGAGACCCAGTACTTC.

V is TRBV28 and J is TRBJ2-2; no clear D. The CDR3 is 16 amino acids. Trimming removed 6 bases at V and 7 bases at J, with 21 bases between. Germline CDR1 is MDHEN and CDR2 is SYDVKM. CDR3 sequence reads: CASSPGGVSTHGELFF. For the CDR3, the DNA is TGTGCCAGCAGCCCCGGCGGCGTCTCCACCCACGGGGAGCTGTTTTTT.

This clonotype has ten or more counts. The chain couples TRBV5-1 to TRBJ2-2; TRBD2 is a possible D gene (5 bases). In germline, CDR1 is SGHRS, CDR2 YFSETQ. V dropped 0 bases and J dropped 9 bases, with 15 bases sitting between them. The CDR3 sequence is 15 residues long. The CDR3 sequence: CASSLVGFGGRELFF. The CDR3 DNA follows: TGCGCCAGCAGCTTGGTTGGATTCGGAGGCCGGGAGCTGTTTTTT.

In its sample, this clonotype was seen many times. The J gene is TRBJ2-3, the V gene TRBV20-1; D gene uncertain. Germline V CDR1 and CDR2: DFQATT, SNEGSKA (reference sequence). This CDR3 spans 11 amino acids. CDR3 residues: CGPASSDTQYF. CDR3 DNA sequence: TGCGGTCCGGCGTCGTCAGATACGCAGTATTTT.

This clonotype was counted ten times or more. The chain links TRBV11-2 to TRBJ2-5; TRBD2 matches at 13 bases. Losses at the gene ends were 5 bases for V and 4 bases for J; bases not matched to a gene: 7. CDR1 is SGHAT, CDR2 FQNNGV, per germline. The CDR3 spans 16 residues. CDR3 DNA sequence: TGTGCCAGCAGCCCGACACTAGCGGGAGGGCCAGAGACCCAGTACTTC. Translated, it gives CASSPTLAGGPETQYF.

This clonotype was detected many times. This chain joins TRBV11-1 and TRBJ2-2; 7 bases match TRBD2. In germline, CDR1 is SGHAT, CDR2 FQDESV (reference sequence). V dropped 3 bases and J dropped 6; count of bases not matched to a gene: 19. This CDR3 has 19 residues. CDR3 bases: TGTGCCAGCAGCTTTTCCCAGGCTCGGCTGCGGGAGCTCTCCGGGGAGCTGTTTTTT. It is translated as CASSFSQARLRELSGELFF.

This clonotype was recorded at least ten times. The chain employs TRBV3-1 and TRBJ2-7; TRBD2 agrees at 7 bases. Germline lookup yields CDR1 LGHDT and CDR2 YNNKEL (reference sequence). The V and J ends lost 4 bases and 5 bases, in that order; junction bases with no gene match: 17. The CDR3 totals 17 residues. CDR3 in DNA: TGTGCCAGCAGCCTCTTTGGCCGTCTAACGGGAGGTGACGAGCAGTACTTC. It codes for CASSLFGRLTGGDEQYF.

This clonotype was counted at least ten times. The CDR3 sequence: CASSLGGLRGGSYNEQFF. CDR3 in DNA: TGTGCCAGCAGCTTAGGAGGGCTACGGGGGGGGTCCTACAATGAGCAGTTCTTC. The V call is TRBV11-1, the J call TRBJ2-1, with TRBD2 matching over 8 bases. Germline lookup yields CDR1 SGHAT and CDR2 FQDESV (reference sequence). The V gene end was trimmed by 1 base and the J gene end by 1 base; junction bases not matched to a gene: 9. CDR3 length equals 18 residues.

This clonotype was seen at least ten times. This chain links TRBV3-1 with TRBJ1-1, with D possibly matching TRBD1 (5 bases). The V and J ends lost 1 base and 5 bases respectively, with 8 bases between them. This CDR3 has 13 amino acids. Germline-derived CDR1 and CDR2 are LGHDT and YNNKEL (reference sequence). CDR3 region: CASSQGGRTEAFF. In DNA, the CDR3 is TGTGCCAGCAGCCAAGGGGGACGGACTGAAGCTTTCTTT.

This clonotype was seen at least ten times. The gene calls are TRBV4-2 and TRBJ2-5; weak D call: TRBD1 (5 bases). Trimming cost V 5 bases and J 7 bases, with 20 bases left between them. This CDR3 is 15 amino acids long. The germline V gene encodes CDR1 LGHNA and CDR2 YNFKEQ. The CDR3 DNA reads as TGTGCCAGCAGCGCCCGGGCCCCGGAGCAGGGGACCCAGTACTTC. This encodes CASSARAPEQGTQYF.

This clonotype has a count of ten or more. This rearrangement joins TRBV10-3 to TRBJ2-3; TRBD1 aligns across 7 bases. Germline assignment: CDR1 ENHRY and CDR2 SYGVKD. The V and J ends lost 2 bases and 7 bases, in that order; junction bases with no gene match: 12. The CDR3 has 16 residues. In DNA, the CDR3 is TGTGCCATCAGTGAGGGGTTTAGACAGGGAAGTTATACGCAGTATTTT. Translated, it gives CAISEGFRQGSYTQYF.

Ten or more counts support this clonotype. This chain joins TRBV6-9 and TRBJ1-1, with 7 positions matching TRBD1. Losses at the gene ends were 6 bases for V and 4 bases for J; bases not matched to a gene: 14. Per the germline V gene, CDR1 is MNHGY and CDR2 is SVAAGI. This CDR3 comprises 16 residues. CDR3 DNA: TGTGCCAGCAGGGGCCAGCGACAGGGTGAAAGCACTGAAGCTTTCTTT. It translates to CASRGQRQGESTEAFF.

This clonotype was observed at least ten times. The J gene is TRBJ2-1, the V gene TRBV5-1, with TRBD2 matching 10 bases. Germline CDR1 and CDR2: SGHRS and YFSETQ. V shed 7 bases and J 4 bases; nucleotides not matched to a gene: 8. The CDR3 loop spans 15 amino acids. CDR3 residues: CASRRTSGTYNEQFF. Written as DNA, the CDR3 is TGCGCCAGCCGTCGGACTAGCGGAACATACAATGAGCAGTTCTTC. The variable domain in full, with the rest retrieved from reference TRBV5-1 and TRBJ2-1, is KAGVTQTPRYLIKTRGQQVTLSCSPISGHRSVSWYQQTPGQGLQFLFEYFSETQRNKGNFPGRFSGRQFSNSRSEMNVSTLELGDSALYLCASRRTSGTYNEQFFGPGTRLTVL.

This clonotype was seen repeatedly, ten times or more. V and J are TRBV5-4 and TRBJ2-3; 11 positions match TRBD1. The CDR3 contains 16 residues. Looked up from germline, CDR1 is SGHNT and CDR2 is YYREEE (reference sequence). V trimming: 1 base; J trimming: 3 bases; junction bases outside the gene matches: 4. Here the CDR3 reads CASSLPGQGATDTQYF. CDR3 DNA: TGTGCCAGCAGCTTGCCTGGACAGGGGGCAACAGATACGCAGTATTTT.

This chain joins TRBV19 and TRBJ1-5; possibly TRBD1 for D (5 bases). V was cut by 3 bases and J by 7 bases, with 10 bases left in between. This CDR3 is built from 13 residues. The germline V gene encodes CDR1 LNHDA and CDR2 SQIVND (reference sequence). The CDR3 DNA is TGTGCCAGTAGTATGGGGGTTAAGCAGCCCCAGCATTTT. It is translated as CASSMGVKQPQHF.

V is TRBV11-2 and J is TRBJ1-2; D remains unclear. The CDR3 covers 14 residues. Looked up from germline, CDR1 is SGHAT and CDR2 is FQNNGV. Between the trimmed V and J ends, which lost 4 bases and 4 bases, there was a span of 13 bases. The CDR3 nucleotides read TGTGCCAGCAGCTCTAAGCCCGCTGCCTATGGCTACACCTTC. This sequence encodes CASSSKPAAYGYTF.

This clonotype was counted ten times or more. The CDR3 coding sequence is TGCAGCGTTGAAGATACGGGCGACGAGCAGTACTTC. Amino acids: CSVEDTGDEQYF. The rearrangement links TRBV29-1 to TRBJ2-7; the D is unclear. This CDR3 is built from 12 residues. V lost 0 bases and J 5 bases, leaving 8 bases between the germline ends. Germline values: CDR1 SQVTM, CDR2 ANQGSEA.

Many counts were recorded for this clonotype. The chain carries TRBV6-1 and TRBJ1-1; no clear D. The V gene's germline CDR1 is MNHNS and CDR2 SASEGT. This CDR3 region has 13 residues. Trimming cost V 6 bases and J 5 bases, with 13 bases left between them. DNA of the CDR3: TGTGCCAGCAGCAGGACGGGGAGGACTGAAGCTTTCTTT. This codes for CASSRTGRTEAFF.

The rearrangement uses TRBV25-1 and TRBJ2-5, with 7 bases identical to TRBD2. Germline V CDR1 and CDR2: MGHDK, SYGVNS. The CDR3 covers 17 residues. V shed 1 base and J 3 bases; nucleotides not matched to a gene: 11. The CDR3 reads CASSEFIGRELKETQYF. The CDR3 DNA reads as TGTGCCAGCAGTGAATTCATCGGGCGGGAGCTTAAAGAGACCCAGTACTTC.

This clonotype was recorded at least ten times. The chain uses TRBV4-2 and TRBJ2-1, with TRBD1 identical over 7 bases. The CDR3 runs to 12 residues. V gave up 4 bases and J gave up 15 bases; unmatched junction bases: 9. In germline, CDR1 is LGHNA, CDR2 YNFKEQ. Here the CDR3 DNA reads TGTGCCAGCAGCCCGGCGGCGGCAGGGGGGTTCTTC. It encodes CASSPAAAGGFF.

This clonotype was found many times. J is TRBJ1-1 and V is TRBV11-2; D may be TRBD1 (6 bases). Germline V gene lookup returns CDR1 SGHAT and CDR2 FQNNGV. There are 12 residues in the CDR3. Between the trimmed V and J ends, which lost 5 bases and 6 bases, there was a span of 10 bases. The CDR3 DNA reads as TGTGCCAGCAGCCCAGGGGAGGCTGAAGCTTTCTTT. The encoded protein is CASSPGEAEAFF. Full variable domain (remainder filled in from reference TRBV11-2 and TRBJ1-1): EAGVAQSPRYKIIEKRQSVAFWCNPISGHATLYWYQQILGQGPKLLIQFQNNGVVDDSQLPKDRFSAERLKGVDSTLKIQPAKLEDSAVYLCASSPGEAEAFFGQGTRLTVV.

This clonotype has a count of ten or more. The chain carries TRBV20-1 and TRBJ1-2; D uncertain. This CDR3 contains 10 residues. V dropped 5 bases and J dropped 3 bases, with 4 bases sitting between them. Germline assignment: CDR1 DFQATT and CDR2 SNEGSKA (reference sequence). The CDR3 protein is CSAGHYGYTF. The CDR3 coding sequence is TGCAGTGCTGGACACTATGGCTACACCTTC.

Details on this clonotype: This could be a read error, since a much larger clone is one nucleotide away. This chain links TRBV11-2 with TRBJ2-7, with D possibly TRBD1 on 5 matching bases. CDR3 length: 14 residues. V lost 8 bases, J lost 2 bases, and 16 bases lay in between. Germline V gives CDR1 SGHAT, CDR2 FQNNGV. CDR3 in amino acids: CASGSQASAYEQYF. The CDR3 DNA follows: TGTGCCAGCGGTTCACAGGCCTCTGCCTACGAGCAGTACTTC.

This clonotype turned up a few times. V usage is TRBV11-1 and J usage is TRBJ2-2; D may correspond to TRBD1 or TRBD2 (5 bases each). The CDR3 covers 15 residues. Germline V gene sequence: CDR1 SGHAT, CDR2 FQDESV (reference sequence). Trimming cost V 6 bases and J 1 base, with 12 bases left between them. CDR3: CASSPGPLNTGELFF. CDR3 coding DNA: TGTGCCAGCAGTCCGGGACCCTTGAACACCGGGGAGCTGTTTTTT.

Remarks on this clonotype: This could be a read error, since a much larger clone is one nucleotide away. The rearrangement links TRBV6-1 to TRBJ1-2; no clear D gene. This CDR3 spans 14 amino acids. Germline assignment: CDR1 MNHNS and CDR2 SASEGT. Trimming removed 5 bases at V and 7 bases at J, with 17 bases between. The CDR3, as DNA: TGTGCCAGCAGTCGAGATGAGACGGGCAGTGGCTACACCTTC. As protein: CASSRDETGSGYTF.